One sample yielded the 19 T cell receptor beta chains listed below, sequenced in a study of blood T cell repertoires in COVID-19. Assay: immunoSEQ multiplex PCR; the TCRdb copy retains only in-frame clones and omits some. The data hold a few hundred thousand clones, with more than 90% observed a single time. The sequencing sample was made of PBMCs or T cells enriched from blood (not recorded which). These receptors were obtained from a woman aged 25-40 years who had recovered from COVID-19.

This clone was counted a single time. The chain joins TRBV27 to TRBJ1-2; 7 positions agree with TRBD1. The CDR3 extends over 12 amino acids. Germline assignment: CDR1 MNHEY and CDR2 SMNVEV (reference sequence). With V trimmed by 4 bases and J by 8 bases, 4 bases remained unmatched. The CDR3 loop is CASSSGTVGYTF. CDR3 coding DNA: TGTGCCAGCAGTTCCGGGACAGTCGGCTACACCTTC.

This chain joins TRBV10-3 and TRBJ2-6; D unclear. Germline V gene lookup returns CDR1 ENHRY and CDR2 SYGVKD. V was clipped by 4 bases and J by 1 base, with 8 bases between them. CDR3 length equals 15 residues. This chain's CDR3 is CAISVQSSGANVLTF. The CDR3 coding sequence is TGTGCCATCAGTGTTCAGTCATCTGGGGCCAACGTCCTGACTTTC.

The V call is TRBV9, the J call TRBJ2-5; the match to TRBD2 covers 9 bases. V lost 4 bases to trimming and J lost 5 bases; unmatched junction nucleotides: 9. The V gene's germline CDR1 is SGDLS and CDR2 YYNGEE. The CDR3 runs 15 residues. The CDR3 loop reads CASSISGGQAETQYF. The CDR3 nucleotides are TGTGCCAGCAGCATAAGCGGGGGGCAGGCGGAGACCCAGTACTTC.

The chain is built from TRBV28 and TRBJ2-5; D gene unclear. Trimming shortened V by 8 bases and J by 5 bases, and 6 bases separated the two germline ends. CDR3 length equals 10 residues. Germline assignment: CDR1 MDHEN and CDR2 SYDVKM. CDR3 residues: CASRGETQYF. CDR3 DNA: TGTGCCAGCCGAGGCGAGACCCAGTACTTC.

Details on this clone: At one end, the junction sequence differs from germline, possibly due to a read error. CDR3 in amino acids: CASSPGLAGFQETQYF. CDR3 DNA sequence: TGTGCTAGCAGCCCAGGACTAGCGGGGTTCCAAGAGACCCAGTACTTC. The V gene is TRBV7-7, the J gene TRBJ2-5; 12 bases fit TRBD2. This CDR3 is built from 16 residues. Germline V gene data show CDR1 as SSHAT and CDR2 as FNYEAQ (reference sequence).

V gene TRBV18 combines with J gene TRBJ2-4, with 7 bases matching TRBD1. The CDR3 covers 14 residues. Germline V CDR1 and CDR2: KGHSH, LQKENI. With 3 bases clipped from V and 4 bases from J, the junction kept 3 bases outside the gene matches. The CDR3 here is CASSPSTGKNIQYF. The CDR3 DNA reads TGTGCCAGCTCACCCTCGACAGGGAAAAACATTCAGTACTTC.

The chain uses TRBV19 and TRBJ2-5, with a tentative D call TRBD1 (8 bases). The CDR3 sequence is 15 residues long. Trimming removed 2 bases at V and 5 bases at J, with 15 bases between. CDR1 LNHDA and CDR2 SQIVND come from the germline V gene (reference sequence). The CDR3 DNA reads TGTGCCAGTAGTATATCCGGACAGGGAGGGGAGACCCAGTACTTC. This codes for CASSISGQGGETQYF.

CDR3 region: CASSLSRLAGHREQFF. CDR3 bases: TGTGCCAGCAGCTTAAGTAGACTAGCGGGGCACAGAGAGCAGTTCTTC. The chain links TRBV7-3 to TRBJ2-1; 11 positions match TRBD2. Losses at the gene ends were 1 base for V and 10 bases for J; bases not matched to a gene: 9. CDR1 and CDR2 (germline): SGHTA, FQGTGA. The CDR3 has 16 residues.

CDR3 in amino acids: CASSLGPDSLYEQYF. The CDR3 region has the DNA TGCGCCAGCAGCTTGGGACCTGACAGCCTCTACGAGCAGTACTTC. V and J are TRBV5-1 and TRBJ2-7; TRBD1 is a possible D gene (5 bases). CDR3 length equals 15 residues. Germline CDR1 and CDR2: SGHRS and YFSETQ. The V end was cut by 0 bases, the J end by 3 bases, with 13 bases between. The whole variable domain, remainder taken from reference TRBV5-1 and TRBJ2-7, is KAGVTQTPRYLIKTRGQQVTLSCSPISGHRSVSWYQQTPGQGLQFLFEYFSETQRNKGNFPGRFSGRQFSNSRSEMNVSTLELGDSALYLCASSLGPDSLYEQYFGPGTRLTVT.

The gene calls are TRBV7-3 and TRBJ2-1; 12 bases line up with TRBD2. Germline-derived CDR1 and CDR2 are SGHTA and FQGTGA. With 5 bases clipped from V and 16 bases from J, the junction kept 18 bases outside the gene matches. The CDR3 length is 16 residues. The CDR3 here is CASSPWTASSGRALFF. The CDR3 DNA sequence: TGTGCCAGCAGCCCCTGGACCGCCTCTAGCGGGAGGGCCCTCTTCTTC.

The chain is built from TRBV29-1 and TRBJ1-2; 10 bases fit TRBD1. The CDR3 extends over 14 amino acids. Unmatched junction bases numbered 10, after V lost 4 bases and J lost 8 bases. Looked up from germline, CDR1 is SQVTM and CDR2 is ANQGSEA. The CDR3 DNA reads as TGCAGCGTTGGGTCCGGGACAGGGGCATGGGGCTACACCTTC. This encodes CSVGSGTGAWGYTF.

This clone came up a few times. The chain links TRBV9 to TRBJ1-5; tentatively, D is TRBD1 (5 bases). Trimming removed 3 bases at V and 4 bases at J, with 8 bases between. Germline-derived CDR1 and CDR2 are SGDLS and YYNGEE. This CDR3 is 13 amino acids long. The CDR3: CASSAWTNQPQHF. The DNA of the CDR3 is TGTGCCAGCAGCGCCTGGACAAATCAGCCCCAGCATTTT. Combining the CDR3 with reference TRBV9 and TRBJ1-5 gives the whole variable domain DSGVTQTPKHLITATGQRVTLRCSPRSGDLSVYWYQQSLDQGLQFLIQYYNGEERAKGNILERFSAQQFPDLHSELNLSSLELGDSALYFCASSAWTNQPQHFGDGTRLSIL.

The chain carries TRBV19 and TRBJ1-1; TRBD1 matches 8 bases. Looked up from germline, CDR1 is LNHDA and CDR2 is SQIVND (reference sequence). The CDR3 has 16 amino acids. Trimming removed 4 bases from V and 8 bases from J; junction bases left unmatched: 15. Here the CDR3 reads CASSSPPAGGLFEAFF. The CDR3 region has the DNA TGTGCCAGTAGTAGCCCCCCAGCAGGGGGCCTTTTCGAAGCTTTCTTT.

This chain uses TRBV5-4 with TRBJ1-1, with 9 nucleotides matching TRBD1. Germline V gene lookup returns CDR1 SGHNT and CDR2 YYREEE (reference sequence). Trimming at V came to 0 bases and at J to 5 bases, leaving 5 bases not matched to a gene. The CDR3 spans 15 residues. The CDR3 here is CASSLGTGEFTEAFF. The CDR3 region has the DNA TGTGCCAGCAGCTTGGGGACAGGGGAGTTTACTGAAGCTTTCTTT.

The chain carries TRBV28 and TRBJ2-2, with 12 positions matching TRBD2. The length of the CDR3 is 21 residues. J was trimmed by 2 bases and V by 2 bases; bases with no gene match: 15. Germline CDR1 and CDR2: MDHEN and SYDVKM. The CDR3 sequence: CASSLTRSWASGRVNTGELFF. As DNA, the CDR3 is TGTGCCAGCAGTTTAACCCGCTCGTGGGCTAGCGGGAGGGTTAACACCGGGGAGCTGTTTTTT.

This clone was detected once. The chain employs TRBV10-3 and TRBJ1-5, with D possibly TRBD1 on 5 matching bases. The CDR3 contains 13 residues. CDR1 ENHRY and CDR2 SYGVKD come from the germline V gene. Trimming cost V 4 bases and J 10 bases, with 14 bases left between them. The CDR3: CAISGGPDHPQHF. CDR3 coding DNA: TGTGCCATCAGTGGGGGCCCTGACCACCCCCAGCATTTT.

This chain connects TRBV28 to TRBJ2-7, with TRBD1 matching 8 bases. CDR3 length: 11 residues. J gave up 5 bases and V 11 bases, and 5 bases lay outside the gene matches. In germline, CDR1 is MDHEN, CDR2 SYDVKM. The CDR3 DNA follows: TGTGCCGGAGGACAGGGTAACGAGCAGTACTTC. The encoded protein is CAGGQGNEQYF.

The rearrangement joins TRBV13 to TRBJ2-7, with 8 bases identical to TRBD1. The CDR3 is 14 amino acids. Trimming cost V 1 base and J 3 bases; bases outside gene matches: 2. Germline lookup yields CDR1 PRHDT and CDR2 FYEKMQ (reference sequence). CDR3: CASSLVGQGYEQYF. In nucleotides, the CDR3 is TGTGCCAGCAGCTTAGTAGGACAGGGCTACGAGCAGTACTTC.

V gene TRBV7-2 combines with J gene TRBJ2-1; 8 positions match TRBD2. The J segment lost 3 bases and the V segment lost 6 bases, leaving 7 bases of the junction unmatched. This CDR3 region has 15 residues. Germline-derived CDR1 and CDR2 are SGHTA and FQGNSA. The CDR3 here is CASSQSGSSYNEQFF. CDR3 nucleotide sequence: TGTGCCAGCAGTCAAAGCGGGAGCAGCTACAATGAGCAGTTCTTC. Complete variable domain (other parts from reference TRBV7-2 and TRBJ2-1): GAGVSQSPSNKVTEKGKDVELRCDPISGHTALYWYRQSLGQGLEFLIYFQGNSAPDKSGLPSDRFSAERTGGSVSTLTIQRTQQEDSAVYLCASSQSGSSYNEQFFGPGTRLTVL.